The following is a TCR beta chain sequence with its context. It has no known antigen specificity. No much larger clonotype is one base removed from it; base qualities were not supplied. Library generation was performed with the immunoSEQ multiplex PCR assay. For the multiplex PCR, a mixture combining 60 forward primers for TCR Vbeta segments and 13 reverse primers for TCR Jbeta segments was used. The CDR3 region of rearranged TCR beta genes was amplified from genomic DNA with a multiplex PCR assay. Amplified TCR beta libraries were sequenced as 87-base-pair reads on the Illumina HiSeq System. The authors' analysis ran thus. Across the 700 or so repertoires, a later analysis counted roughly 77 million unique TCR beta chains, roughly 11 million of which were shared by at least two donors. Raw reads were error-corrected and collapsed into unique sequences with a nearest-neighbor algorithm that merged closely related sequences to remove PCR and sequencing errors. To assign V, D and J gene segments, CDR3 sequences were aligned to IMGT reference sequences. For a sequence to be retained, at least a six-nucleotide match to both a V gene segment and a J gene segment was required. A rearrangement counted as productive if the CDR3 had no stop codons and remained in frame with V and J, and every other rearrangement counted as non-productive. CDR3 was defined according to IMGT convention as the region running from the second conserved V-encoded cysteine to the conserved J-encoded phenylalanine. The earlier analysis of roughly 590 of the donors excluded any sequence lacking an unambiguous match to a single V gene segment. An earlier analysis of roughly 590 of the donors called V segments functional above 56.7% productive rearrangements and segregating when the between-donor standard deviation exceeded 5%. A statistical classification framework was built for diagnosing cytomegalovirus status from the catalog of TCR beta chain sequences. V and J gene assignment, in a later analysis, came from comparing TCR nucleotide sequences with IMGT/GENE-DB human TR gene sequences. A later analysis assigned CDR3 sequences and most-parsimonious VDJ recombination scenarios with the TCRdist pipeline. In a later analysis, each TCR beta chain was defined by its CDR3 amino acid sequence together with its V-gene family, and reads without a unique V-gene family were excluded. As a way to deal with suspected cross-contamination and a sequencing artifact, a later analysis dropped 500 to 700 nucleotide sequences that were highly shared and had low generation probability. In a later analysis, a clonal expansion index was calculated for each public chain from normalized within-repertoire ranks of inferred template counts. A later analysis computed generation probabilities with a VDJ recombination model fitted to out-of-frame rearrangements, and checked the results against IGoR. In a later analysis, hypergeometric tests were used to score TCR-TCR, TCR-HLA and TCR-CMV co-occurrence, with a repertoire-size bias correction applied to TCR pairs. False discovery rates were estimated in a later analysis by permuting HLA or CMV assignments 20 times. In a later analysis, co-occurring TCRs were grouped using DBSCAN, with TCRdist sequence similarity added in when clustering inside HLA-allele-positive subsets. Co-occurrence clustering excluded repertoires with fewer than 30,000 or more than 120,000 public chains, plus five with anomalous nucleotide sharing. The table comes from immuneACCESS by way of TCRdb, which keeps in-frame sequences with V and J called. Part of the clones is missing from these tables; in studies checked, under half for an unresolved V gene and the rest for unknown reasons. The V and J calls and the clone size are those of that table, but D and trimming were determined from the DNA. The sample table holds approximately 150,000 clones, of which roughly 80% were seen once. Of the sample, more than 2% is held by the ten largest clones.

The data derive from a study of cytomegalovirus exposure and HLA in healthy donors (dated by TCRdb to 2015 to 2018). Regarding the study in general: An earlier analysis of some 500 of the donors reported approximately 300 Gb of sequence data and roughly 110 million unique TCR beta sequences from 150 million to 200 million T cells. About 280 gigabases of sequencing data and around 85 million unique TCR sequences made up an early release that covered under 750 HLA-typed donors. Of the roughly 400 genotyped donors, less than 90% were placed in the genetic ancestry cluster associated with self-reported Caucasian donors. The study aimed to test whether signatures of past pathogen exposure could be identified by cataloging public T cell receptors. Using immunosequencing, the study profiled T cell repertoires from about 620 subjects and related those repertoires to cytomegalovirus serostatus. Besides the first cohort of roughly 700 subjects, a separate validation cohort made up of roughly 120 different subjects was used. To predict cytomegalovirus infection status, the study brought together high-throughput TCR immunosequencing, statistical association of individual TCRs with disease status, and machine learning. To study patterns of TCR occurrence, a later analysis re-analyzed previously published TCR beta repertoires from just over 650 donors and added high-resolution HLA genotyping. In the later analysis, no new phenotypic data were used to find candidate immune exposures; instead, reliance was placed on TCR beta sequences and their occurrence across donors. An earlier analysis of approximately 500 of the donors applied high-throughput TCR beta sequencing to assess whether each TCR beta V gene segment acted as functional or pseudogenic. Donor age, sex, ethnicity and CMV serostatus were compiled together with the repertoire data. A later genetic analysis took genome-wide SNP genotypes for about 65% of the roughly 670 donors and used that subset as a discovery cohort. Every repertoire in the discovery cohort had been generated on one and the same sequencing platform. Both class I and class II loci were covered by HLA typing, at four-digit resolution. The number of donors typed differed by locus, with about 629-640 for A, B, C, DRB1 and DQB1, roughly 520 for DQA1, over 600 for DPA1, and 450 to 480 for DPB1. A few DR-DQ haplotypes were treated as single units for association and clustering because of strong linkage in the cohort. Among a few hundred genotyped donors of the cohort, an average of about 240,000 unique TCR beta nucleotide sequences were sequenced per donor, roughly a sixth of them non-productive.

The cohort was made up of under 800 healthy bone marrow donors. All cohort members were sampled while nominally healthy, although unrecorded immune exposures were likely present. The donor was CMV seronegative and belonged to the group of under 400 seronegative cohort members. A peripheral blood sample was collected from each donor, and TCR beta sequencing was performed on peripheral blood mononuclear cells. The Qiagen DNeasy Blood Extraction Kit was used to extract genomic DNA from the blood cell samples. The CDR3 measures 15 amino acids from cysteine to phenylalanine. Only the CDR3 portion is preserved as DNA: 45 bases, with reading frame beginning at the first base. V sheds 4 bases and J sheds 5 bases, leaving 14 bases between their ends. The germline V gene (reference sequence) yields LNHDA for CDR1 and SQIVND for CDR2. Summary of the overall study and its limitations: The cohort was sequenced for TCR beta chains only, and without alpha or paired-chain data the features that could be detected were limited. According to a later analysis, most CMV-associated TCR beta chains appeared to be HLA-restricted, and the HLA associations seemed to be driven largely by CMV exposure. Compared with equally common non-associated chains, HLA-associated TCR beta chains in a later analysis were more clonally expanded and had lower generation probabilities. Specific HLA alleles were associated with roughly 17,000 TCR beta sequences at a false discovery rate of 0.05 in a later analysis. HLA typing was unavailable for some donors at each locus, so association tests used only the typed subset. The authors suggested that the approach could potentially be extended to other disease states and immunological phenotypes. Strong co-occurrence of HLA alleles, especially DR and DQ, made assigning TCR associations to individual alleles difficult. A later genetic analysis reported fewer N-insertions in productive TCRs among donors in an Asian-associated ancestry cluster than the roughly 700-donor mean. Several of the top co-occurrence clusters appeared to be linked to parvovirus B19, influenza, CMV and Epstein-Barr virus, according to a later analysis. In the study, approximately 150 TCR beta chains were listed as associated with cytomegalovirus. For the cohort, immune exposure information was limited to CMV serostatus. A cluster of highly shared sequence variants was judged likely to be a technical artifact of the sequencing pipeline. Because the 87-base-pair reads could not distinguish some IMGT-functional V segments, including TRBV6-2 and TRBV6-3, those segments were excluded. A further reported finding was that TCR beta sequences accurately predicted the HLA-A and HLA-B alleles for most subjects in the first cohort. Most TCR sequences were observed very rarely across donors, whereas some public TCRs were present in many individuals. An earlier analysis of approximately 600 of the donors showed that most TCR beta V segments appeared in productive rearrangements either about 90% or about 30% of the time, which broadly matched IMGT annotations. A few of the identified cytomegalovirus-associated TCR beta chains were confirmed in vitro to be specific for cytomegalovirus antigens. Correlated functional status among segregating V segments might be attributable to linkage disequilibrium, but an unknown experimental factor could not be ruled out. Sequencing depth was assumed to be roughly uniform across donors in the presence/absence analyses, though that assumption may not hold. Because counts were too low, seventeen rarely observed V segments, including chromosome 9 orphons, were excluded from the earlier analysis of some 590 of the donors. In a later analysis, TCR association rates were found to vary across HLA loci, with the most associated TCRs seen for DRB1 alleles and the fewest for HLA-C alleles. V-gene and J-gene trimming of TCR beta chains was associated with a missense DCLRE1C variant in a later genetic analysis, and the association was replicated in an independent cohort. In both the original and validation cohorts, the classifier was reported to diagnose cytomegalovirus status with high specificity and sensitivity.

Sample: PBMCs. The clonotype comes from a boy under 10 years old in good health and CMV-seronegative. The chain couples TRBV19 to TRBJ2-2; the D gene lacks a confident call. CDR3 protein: CASSSTADSTGELFF. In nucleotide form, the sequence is TGTGCCAGTAGTAGCACGGCAGACTCAACCGGGGAGCTGTTTTTT.